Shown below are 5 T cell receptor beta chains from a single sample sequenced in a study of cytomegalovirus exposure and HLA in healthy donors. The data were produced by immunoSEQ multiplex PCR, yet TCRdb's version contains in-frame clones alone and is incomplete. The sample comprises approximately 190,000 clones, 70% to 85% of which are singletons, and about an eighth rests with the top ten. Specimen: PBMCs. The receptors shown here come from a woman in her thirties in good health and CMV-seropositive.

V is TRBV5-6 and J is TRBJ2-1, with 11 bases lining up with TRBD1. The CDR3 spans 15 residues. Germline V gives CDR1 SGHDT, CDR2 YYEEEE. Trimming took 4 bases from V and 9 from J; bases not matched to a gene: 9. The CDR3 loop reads CASSRPGQGAFEQFF. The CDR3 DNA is TGTGCCAGCAGCCGGCCAGGACAGGGGGCTTTTGAGCAGTTCTTC.

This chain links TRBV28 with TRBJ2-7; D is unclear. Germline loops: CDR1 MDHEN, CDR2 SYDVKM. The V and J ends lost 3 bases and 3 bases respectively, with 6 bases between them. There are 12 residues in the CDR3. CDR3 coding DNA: TGTGCCAGCAGTTTCCCGGGCTACGAGCAGTACTTC. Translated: CASSFPGYEQYF.

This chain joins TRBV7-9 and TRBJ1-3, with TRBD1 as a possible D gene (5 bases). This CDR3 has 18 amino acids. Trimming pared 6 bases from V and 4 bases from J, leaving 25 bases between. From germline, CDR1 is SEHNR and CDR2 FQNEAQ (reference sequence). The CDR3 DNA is TGTGCCAGCAGACTGGAGAAGGGTTATACAGGTGCCGGAAACACCATATATTTT. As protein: CASRLEKGYTGAGNTIYF.

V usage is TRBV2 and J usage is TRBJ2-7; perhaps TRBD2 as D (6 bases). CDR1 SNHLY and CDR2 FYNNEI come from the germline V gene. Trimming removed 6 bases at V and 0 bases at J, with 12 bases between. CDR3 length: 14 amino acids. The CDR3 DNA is TGTGCCAGCAGGGGAGCGGGCCTCTCCTACGAGCAGTACTTC. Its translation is CASRGAGLSYEQYF.

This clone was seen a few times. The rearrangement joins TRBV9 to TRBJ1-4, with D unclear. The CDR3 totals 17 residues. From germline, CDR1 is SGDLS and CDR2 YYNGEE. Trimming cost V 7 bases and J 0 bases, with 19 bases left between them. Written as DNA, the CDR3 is TGTGCCAGCGGAGTAAAGGAGGCCGATGCAACTAATGAAAAACTGTTTTTT. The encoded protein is CASGVKEADATNEKLFF.